This TCR beta chain came from a study of cytomegalovirus exposure and HLA in healthy donors. Study results and caveats: It was reported that TCR beta sequences correctly inferred the HLA-A and HLA-B alleles for most subjects.

Both 60 Vbeta primers and 13 Jbeta primers went into the PCR. Produced via immunoSEQ multiplex PCR; TCRdb's table is partial and in-frame only. Its clone listing holds 100,000 to 150,000 clones. Trimming at V came to 4 bases and at J to 0 bases, leaving 2 bases not matched to a gene. Looked up from germline, CDR1 is LNHDA and CDR2 is SQIVND (reference sequence). CDR3 length: 14 amino acids. For this clone: Its antigen is currently unknown.

The origin of this receptor is a middle-aged woman in good health and CMV-seronegative. The rearrangement joins TRBV19 to TRBJ1-1, with 7 bases aligning to TRBD1. Sequencing was done on a sample of PBMCs. The CDR3 loop is CASSKDRVNTEAFF. In DNA, the CDR3 is TGTGCCAGTAGTAAAGACAGGGTGAACACTGAAGCTTTCTTT.